This entry lists 7 T cell receptor beta chains sequenced from one sample in a study of CD8+CD57+ T cells in acquired aplastic anemia. CDR3 and TCR beta VDJ profiling relied on a genomic DNA template. TCRdb re-analysed the reads in MiXCR, keeping a single row per CDR3 protein. The sample shows 150,000 to 200,000 distinct CDR3 sequences, 64% of them seen only once. Sequencing was carried out using sorted CD4+, CD8+, or CD8+CD57+ T cells (not recorded which) from PBMCs. The receptors stem from a human donor with severe aplastic anemia or a healthy control (not recorded which).

The J gene is TRBJ1-5, the V gene TRBV10-2; D is possibly TRBD1 (5 bases). Germline assignment: CDR1 WSHSY and CDR2 SAAADI. This CDR3 has 13 amino acids. Trimming stripped 2 bases from V and 6 bases from J, with 8 bases between. CDR3 sequence reads: CASSESRGQPQHF. CDR3 in DNA: TGCGCCAGCAGTGAGAGTAGGGGTCAGCCCCAGCATTTT.

J is TRBJ2-1 and V is TRBV7-9; 14 nucleotides align to TRBD2. CDR1 is SEHNR and CDR2 is FQNEAQ in the germline V gene (reference sequence). Trimming removed 4 bases from V and 1 base from J; junction bases left unmatched: 15. This CDR3 has 21 residues. The CDR3 loop is CASSSSPGLAGETRSYNEQFF. In DNA, the CDR3 is TGTGCCAGCAGCTCCAGTCCGGGACTAGCGGGGGAAACCAGATCCTACAATGAGCAGTTCTTC.

Many counts were recorded for this clonotype. The CDR3 sequence: CASSYGTTTDTQYF. The CDR3 bases are TGCGCCAGCAGCTACGGGACGACTACAGATACGCAGTATTTT. This chain connects TRBV5-1 to TRBJ2-3; either TRBD1 or TRBD2 may fit D (5 bases each). This CDR3 has 14 amino acids. Germline loops: CDR1 SGHRS, CDR2 YFSETQ. The V gene lost 3 bases and the J gene lost 3 bases, with 11 bases spanning the gap.

This clonotype turned up a few times. This chain uses TRBV25-1 with TRBJ2-5, with D hard to call. Germline CDR1 and CDR2: MGHDK and SYGVNS. The CDR3 length is 11 residues. Trimming removed 1 base at V and 9 bases at J, with 6 bases between. CDR3 DNA sequence: TGTGCCAGCAGTGAATCGGGTCCCCAGTACTTC. Translation gives CASSESGPQYF.

The chain is built from TRBV2 and TRBJ2-3; no reliable D call. From germline, CDR1 is SNHLY and CDR2 FYNNEI. The CDR3 loop spans 14 amino acids. The ends were cut back, 6 bases at V and 6 bases at J, with 16 bases in the middle. The CDR3 sequence is CASSYFSPPDTQYF. CDR3 nucleotides: TGTGCCAGCAGCTACTTCTCGCCCCCCGATACGCAGTATTTT.

V is TRBV5-1 and J is TRBJ2-7; unclear D gene. The V gene's germline CDR1 is SGHRS and CDR2 YFSETQ. The CDR3 consists of 14 residues. The V gene lost 2 bases and the J gene lost 3 bases, with 12 bases spanning the gap. CDR3 residues: CASSLQVGVYEQYF. The DNA for the CDR3 is TGCGCCAGCAGCTTACAAGTGGGCGTCTACGAGCAGTACTTC.

The sample holds a few counts of this clonotype. V is TRBV2 and J is TRBJ2-7, with D tentatively TRBD1 (5 bases). Germline CDR1 is SNHLY and CDR2 is FYNNEI. Trimming stripped 5 bases from V and 7 bases from J, with 18 bases between. The CDR3 totals 14 residues. The CDR3 sequence is CASSSYPKGVEQYF. The CDR3 DNA reads as TGTGCCAGCAGTTCCTATCCAAAAGGGGTAGAGCAGTACTTC.